This T cell receptor (beta chain) was sequenced during a study of regulatory T cells in long-lasting Graves disease. Per germline, CDR1 DFQATT and CDR2 SNEGSKA (reference sequence). The CDR3 length is 13 residues. Trimming shortened V by 7 bases and J by 3 bases, and 15 bases separated the two germline ends. This clonotype was seen ten or more times. The time point denotes: newly diagnosed GD, antithyroid drugs for less than 3 months. After RNA was extracted from PBMCs, the TCR library was made from it. Combining iRepertoire HTBI primers with Arm-PCR of CDR3 regions, the authors built TCR beta libraries. In the authors' methods: Across samples, 62 TRBV and some 15 TRBJ segments were found. TCRdb called the multiplex PCR reads again in MiXCR, with one record for every CDR3 protein. For this entry, the V and J calls and clone size follow TCRdb and not the study's own pipeline. The data show approximately 460,000 distinct CDR3 sequences, with 16% seen just once and about 10% held by the top ten.

The sample was also linked to a second study, of T cells in Graves' hyperthyroidism and ophthalmopathy. That source adds: In the first-round RT-PCR of the TCR CDR3, the HTBI primer set was used.

The receptor was isolated from a young woman with Graves disease. The source material was peripheral blood mononuclear cells (PBMCs), sampled at new diagnosis, from a patient treated with antithyroid drugs. The gene calls are TRBV20-1 and TRBJ1-1, with D perhaps TRBD1 (6 bases). CDR3 sequence reads: CSVRGGFYTEAFF. Here the CDR3 DNA reads TGCAGTGTTAGGGGGGGTTTTTACACTGAAGCTTTCTTT.